A selection of T cell receptor beta chains follows, all from one sample in a study of T-cell reconstitution after alpha-beta-depleted transplantation in children. TCRdb passed the PCR reads through MiXCR, listing each CDR3 protein once. This sample has fewer than 130,000 distinct CDR3 sequences; under 13% occur once, and the top ten carry less than 10%. Sequences were derived from PBMCs from the stem cell graft donor, sampled from the stem cell graft. These receptors were taken from a human donor who donated a stem cell graft to a child with acute lymphoblastic leukemia. Each CDR3 is given with its conserved first and last residue.

CDR3 protein: CSVESLGVLAGDNEQFF
J gene: TRBJ2-1
V gene: TRBV29-1

CDR3 protein: CASSLPTGLQETQYF
J gene: TRBJ2-5
V gene: TRBV28

CDR3 protein: CASSDGGAQNIQYF
J gene: TRBJ2-4
V gene: TRBV6-4

CDR3 protein: CASSSLPPRQGSMGYTF
J gene: TRBJ1-2
V gene: TRBV5-6

CDR3 protein: CASSSRPIEETQYF
J gene: TRBJ2-5
V gene: TRBV7-2

CDR3 protein: CSAGDLGWDLTDTQYF
J gene: TRBJ2-3
V gene: TRBV20-1

CDR3 protein: CASSSRAQTGWTYEQYF
J gene: TRBJ2-7
V gene: TRBV6-1

CDR3 protein: CASSVGTGDYLVDTQYF
J gene: TRBJ2-3
V gene: TRBV11-1

CDR3 protein: CASSLTSFPSNQPQHF
J gene: TRBJ1-5
V gene: TRBV7-2

CDR3 protein: CSARVGRGYNEQFF
J gene: TRBJ2-1
V gene: TRBV20-1

CDR3 protein: CASKTRGSVDTIYF
J gene: TRBJ1-3
V gene: TRBV12-3/TRBV12-4

CDR3 protein: CASKQQLYQETQYF
J gene: TRBJ2-5
V gene: TRBV6-2/TRBV6-3

CDR3 protein: CATHEGRNSYEQYF
J gene: TRBJ2-7
V gene: TRBV25-1

CDR3 protein: CASSSGTGVETQYF
J gene: TRBJ2-5
V gene: TRBV12-3/TRBV12-4

CDR3 protein: CASSQTGGDGYTF
J gene: TRBJ1-2
V gene: TRBV7-9

CDR3 protein: CASSLETSGTYEQYF
J gene: TRBJ2-7
V gene: TRBV5-1

CDR3 protein: CASSEIGGYEQYF
J gene: TRBJ2-7
V gene: TRBV6-1

CDR3 protein: CASSELGRGGVNEQFF
J gene: TRBJ2-1
V gene: TRBV25-1

CDR3 protein: CSARVAGIDTQYF
J gene: TRBJ2-3
V gene: TRBV20-1

CDR3 protein: CASTEGGANEKLFF
J gene: TRBJ1-4
V gene: TRBV9

CDR3 protein: CATSDRSGGNTGELFF
J gene: TRBJ2-2
V gene: TRBV24-1

CDR3 protein: CATSDSDGKTSYSNQPQHF
J gene: TRBJ1-5
V gene: TRBV24-1

CDR3 protein: CASSPGGTGNTIYF
J gene: TRBJ1-3
V gene: TRBV5-1

CDR3 protein: CASSSRDYNEQFF
J gene: TRBJ2-1
V gene: TRBV9

CDR3 protein: CASSLLNPVAKNIQYF
J gene: TRBJ2-4
V gene: TRBV28

CDR3 protein: CSVEHSPGLALYNEQFF
J gene: TRBJ2-1
V gene: TRBV29-1

CDR3 protein: CASSWRGSYGYTF
J gene: TRBJ1-2
V gene: TRBV5-6

CDR3 protein: CASSFRGQASNEQFF
J gene: TRBJ2-1
V gene: TRBV7-6

CDR3 protein: CSARDPSGGYNEQFF
J gene: TRBJ2-1
V gene: TRBV20-1

CDR3 protein: CASSLGVQGQGHEQYF
J gene: TRBJ2-7
V gene: TRBV11-3

CDR3 protein: CASSRTGGSEQYF
J gene: TRBJ2-7
V gene: TRBV7-9

CDR3 protein: CASSSGTGGIGNTIYF
J gene: TRBJ1-3
V gene: TRBV25-1

CDR3 protein: CASSVRGGGLYEQYF
J gene: TRBJ2-7
V gene: TRBV7-2

CDR3 protein: CASSESRESQETQYF
J gene: TRBJ2-5
V gene: TRBV2

CDR3 protein: CAWAGSSGYNEQFF
J gene: TRBJ2-1
V gene: TRBV30

CDR3 protein: CASSFGQGDYGYTF
J gene: TRBJ1-2
V gene: TRBV12-3/TRBV12-4

CDR3 protein: CASSGTSANTGELFF
J gene: TRBJ2-2
V gene: TRBV3-1

CDR3 protein: CASSQVPDTGELFF
J gene: TRBJ2-2
V gene: TRBV4-2

CDR3 protein: CSVWGFANTEAFF
J gene: TRBJ1-1
V gene: TRBV29-1

CDR3 protein: CASSLDRRLAGAPNTGELFF
J gene: TRBJ2-2
V gene: TRBV11-2

CDR3 protein: CASSLMRETQYF
J gene: TRBJ2-5
V gene: TRBV7-2

CDR3 protein: CASSSDYFASEQYF
J gene: TRBJ2-7
V gene: TRBV12-3/TRBV12-4

CDR3 protein: CASSQDGGSTQHF
J gene: TRBJ1-5
V gene: TRBV3-1

CDR3 protein: CAWSGLSPEKLFF
J gene: TRBJ1-4
V gene: TRBV30

CDR3 protein: CAWSPGKANEKLFF
J gene: TRBJ1-4
V gene: TRBV30

CDR3 protein: CSARDLSGGIYNEQFF
J gene: TRBJ2-1
V gene: TRBV20-1

CDR3 protein: CASSGYQRTGELFF
J gene: TRBJ2-2
V gene: TRBV9

CDR3 protein: CASSQDKFEWGGYGYTF
J gene: TRBJ1-2
V gene: TRBV4-1

CDR3 protein: CASSHPTRGAETQYF
J gene: TRBJ2-5
V gene: TRBV18

CDR3 protein: CASSDSFAYEQYF
J gene: TRBJ2-7
V gene: TRBV27